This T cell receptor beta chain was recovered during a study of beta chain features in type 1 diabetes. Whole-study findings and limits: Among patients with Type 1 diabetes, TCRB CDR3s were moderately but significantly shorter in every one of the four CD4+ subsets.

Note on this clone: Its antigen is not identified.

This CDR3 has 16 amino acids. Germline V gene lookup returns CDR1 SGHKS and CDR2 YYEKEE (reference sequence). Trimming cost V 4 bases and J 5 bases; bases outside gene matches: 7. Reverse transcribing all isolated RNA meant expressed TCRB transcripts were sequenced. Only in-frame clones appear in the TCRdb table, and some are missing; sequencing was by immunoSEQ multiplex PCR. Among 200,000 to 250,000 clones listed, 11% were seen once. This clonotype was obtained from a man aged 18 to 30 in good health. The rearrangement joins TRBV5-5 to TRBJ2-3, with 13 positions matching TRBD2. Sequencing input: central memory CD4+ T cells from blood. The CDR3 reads CASSLGLAGSVDTQYF. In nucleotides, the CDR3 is TGTGCCAGCAGCCTGGGACTAGCGGGGTCTGTAGATACGCAGTATTTT.